The 14 T cell receptor beta chains reported below all come from one sample, sequenced in a study of blood T cells in healthy people across ages. Through a sample-barcoded 5' primer and a J-beta primer mix, a second PCR was run for roughly 6 to 11 cycles. TCRdb used MiXCR to reprocess the 5' RACE reads, holding one entry per CDR3 protein. The sample lists roughly 800,000 distinct CDR3 sequences, approximately 55% occurring once. Sequenced material: blood. These receptors all stem from a man older than 75 in good health.

This clonotype was seen only a few times. The chain uses TRBV3-1 and TRBJ1-2; no clear D gene. CDR1 is LGHDT, CDR2 YNNKEL, per germline (reference sequence). The CDR3 runs 11 residues. Trimming stripped 3 bases from V and 4 bases from J, with 3 bases between. Here the CDR3 DNA reads TGTGCCAGCAGCCACGGCTATGGCTACACCTTC. Translation gives CASSHGYGYTF.

The chain employs TRBV20-1 and TRBJ2-1, with 8 bases aligning to TRBD2. Germline CDR1 reads DFQATT; CDR2 reads SNEGSKA (reference sequence). Trimming cost V 3 bases and J 9 bases; bases outside gene matches: 13. CDR3 length equals 15 residues. This CDR3 is CSARTGGAGGGEQFF. CDR3 sequence (DNA): TGCAGTGCTAGGACGGGGGGGGCCGGTGGGGGTGAGCAGTTCTTC.

This chain connects TRBV29-1 to TRBJ2-7; D remains unclear. The CDR3 covers 14 residues. The V end was cut by 3 bases, the J end by 0 bases, with 12 bases between. CDR1 is SQVTM, CDR2 ANQGSEA, per germline. CDR3 residues: CSVDKGTSSYEQYF. The CDR3 DNA reads TGCAGCGTTGATAAAGGCACAAGCTCCTACGAGCAGTACTTC.

This chain connects TRBV11-2 to TRBJ1-4; D gene uncertain. This CDR3 region has 15 residues. Germline CDR1 is SGHAT and CDR2 is FQNNGV. V lost 1 base to trimming and J lost 8 bases, with 14 bases between them. CDR3 coding DNA: TGTGCCAGCAGCTTAGGTGGGCAGATACGCGAAAAACTGTTTTTT. This sequence encodes CASSLGGQIREKLFF.

This chain connects TRBV6-6 to TRBJ2-3; no clear D gene. Trimming took 7 bases from V and 14 from J, leaving 22 bases between them. The CDR3 is 13 amino acids. Germline V gene sequence: CDR1 MNHNY, CDR2 SVGAGI (reference sequence). In nucleotides, the CDR3 is TGTGCCAGCACCCCCTTCAAGAGGTCTTACGCGTATTTT. This sequence encodes CASTPFKRSYAYF.

The rearrangement links TRBV12-3 or TRBV12-4 to TRBJ2-1; D is uncertain. With 2 bases removed from V and 9 bases from J, the gap between germline ends came to 14 bases. CDR3 length: 14 amino acids. CDR3 sequence (DNA): TGTGCCAGCAGTTTAAGTGTATCCGTTACTGAGCAGTTCTTC. Its translation: CASSLSVSVTEQFF.

The sample holds a few counts of this clonotype. The rearrangement uses TRBV2 and TRBJ1-2, with 9 bases lining up with TRBD1. CDR1 is SNHLY, CDR2 FYNNEI, per germline. The length of the CDR3 is 13 residues. J lost 7 bases, V lost 6 bases, and 6 bases had no gene match. DNA for the CDR3: TGTGCCAGCAGGCGACAGGGGGATGGTGGCTACACCTTC. Translation: CASRRQGDGGYTF.

J is TRBJ2-1 and V is TRBV29-1, with D possibly TRBD2 on 5 matching bases. The CDR3 runs to 10 residues. Per the germline V gene, CDR1 is SQVTM and CDR2 is ANQGSEA. V was cut by 4 bases and J by 7 bases, with 5 bases left in between. The DNA for the CDR3 is TGCAGCGTTGGGACTAATGAGCAGTTCTTC. This encodes CSVGTNEQFF.

CDR3 in amino acids: CASSLEQRSFNEQYF. DNA for the CDR3: TGCGCCAGCAGCTTGGAGCAGCGGAGTTTTAACGAGCAGTACTTC. The V and J genes are TRBV5-1 and TRBJ2-4; D is possibly TRBD2 (5 bases). The J call may be in error: the DNA end matches TRBJ2-7 better. Germline-derived CDR1 and CDR2 are SGHRS and YFSETQ. The CDR3 totals 15 residues.

The chain employs TRBV29-1 and TRBJ1-1; 9 bases are a match to TRBD1. CDR1 SQVTM and CDR2 ANQGSEA come from the germline V gene. The CDR3 has 13 residues. V trimming: 4 bases; J trimming: 5 bases; junction bases outside the gene matches: 5. The CDR3 sequence is CSVVGTGLTEAFF. CDR3 DNA sequence: TGCAGCGTTGTGGGGACAGGGTTGACTGAAGCTTTCTTT.

The count of this clonotype is one. The chain employs TRBV6-2 or TRBV6-3 and TRBJ2-3, with D perhaps being TRBD1 or TRBD2 (6 bases each). The V gene's germline CDR1 is MNHEY and CDR2 SVGEGT. V lost 8 bases, J lost 14 bases, and 29 bases lay in between. There are 15 residues in the CDR3. CDR3: CASEKPPGGHRYAYF. The DNA for the CDR3 is TGTGCCAGCGAAAAGCCCCCTGGGGGGCACAGATACGCGTATTTT.

This clonotype has only a few counts. The chain carries TRBV7-9 and TRBJ2-1; 9 bases align to TRBD1. The CDR3 spans 15 residues. In germline, CDR1 is SEHNR, CDR2 FQNEAQ (reference sequence). Trimming removed 2 bases from V and 4 bases from J; junction bases left unmatched: 3. CDR3 nucleotide sequence: TGTGCCAGCAGCTTATGGGACAGGGAGTACAATGAGCAGTTCTTC. Protein: CASSLWDREYNEQFF.

The rearrangement uses TRBV20-1 and TRBJ2-1; TRBD2 matches at 10 bases. Per germline, CDR1 DFQATT and CDR2 SNEGSKA (reference sequence). The CDR3 extends over 14 amino acids. The V segment lost 3 bases and the J segment 4 bases; nucleotides outside the gene matches: 3. The CDR3 sequence: CSARGGLAYNEQFF. In DNA, the CDR3 is TGCAGTGCTAGGGGGGGACTAGCGTACAATGAGCAGTTCTTC.

Notes on this clonotype: One end of the junction is discordant with germline, which a read error may explain. The chain is built from TRBV24-1 and TRBJ2-1; TRBD2 agrees at 14 bases. CDR1 is KGHDR and CDR2 is SFDVKD in the germline V gene. This CDR3 is 17 amino acids long. CDR3 amino acids: CATSDQGLAGAYNEPFF. CDR3 coding DNA: TGTGCCACCAGTGATCAGGGACTAGCGGGGGCCTACAATGAGCCGTTCTTC.